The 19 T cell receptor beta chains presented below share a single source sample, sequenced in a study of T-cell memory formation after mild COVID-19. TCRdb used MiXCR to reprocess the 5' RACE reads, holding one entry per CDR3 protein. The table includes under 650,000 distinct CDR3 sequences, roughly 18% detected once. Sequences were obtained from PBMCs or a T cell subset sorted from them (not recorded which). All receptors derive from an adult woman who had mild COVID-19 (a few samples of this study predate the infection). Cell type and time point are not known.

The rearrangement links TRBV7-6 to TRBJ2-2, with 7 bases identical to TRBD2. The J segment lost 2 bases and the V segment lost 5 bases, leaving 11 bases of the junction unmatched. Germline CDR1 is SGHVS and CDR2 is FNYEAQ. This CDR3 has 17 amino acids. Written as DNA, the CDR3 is TGTGCCAGCAGCACGCGTCGGGGGGACCTTAACACCGGGGAGCTGTTTTTT. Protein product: CASSTRRGDLNTGELFF.

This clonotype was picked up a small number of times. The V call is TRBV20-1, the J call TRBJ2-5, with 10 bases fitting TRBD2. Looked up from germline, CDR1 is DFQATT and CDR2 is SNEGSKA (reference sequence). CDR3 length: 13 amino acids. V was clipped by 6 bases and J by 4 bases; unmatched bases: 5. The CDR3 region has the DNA TGCAGTGCGGTAGCGGGGGGAGTAGAGACCCAGTACTTC. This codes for CSAVAGGVETQYF.

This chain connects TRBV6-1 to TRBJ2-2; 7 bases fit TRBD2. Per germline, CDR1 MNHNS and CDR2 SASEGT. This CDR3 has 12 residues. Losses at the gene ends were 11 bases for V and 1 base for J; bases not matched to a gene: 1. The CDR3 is CAGRENTGELFF. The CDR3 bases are TGTGCCGGGAGGGAGAACACCGGGGAGCTGTTTTTT.

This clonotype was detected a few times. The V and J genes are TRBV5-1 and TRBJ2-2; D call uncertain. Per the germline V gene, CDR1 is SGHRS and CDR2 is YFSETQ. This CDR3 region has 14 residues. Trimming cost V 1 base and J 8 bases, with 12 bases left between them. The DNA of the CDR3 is TGCGCCAGCAGCTTGACGTTCCTCTCGGGGGAGCTGTTTTTT. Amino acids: CASSLTFLSGELFF.

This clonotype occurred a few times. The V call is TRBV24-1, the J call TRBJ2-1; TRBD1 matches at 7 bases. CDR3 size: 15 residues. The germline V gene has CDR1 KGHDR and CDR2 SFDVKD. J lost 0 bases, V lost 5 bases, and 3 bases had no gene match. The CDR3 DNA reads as TGTGCCACCAGTGGTGACAGGGTCTCCTACAATGAGCAGTTCTTC. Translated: CATSGDRVSYNEQFF.

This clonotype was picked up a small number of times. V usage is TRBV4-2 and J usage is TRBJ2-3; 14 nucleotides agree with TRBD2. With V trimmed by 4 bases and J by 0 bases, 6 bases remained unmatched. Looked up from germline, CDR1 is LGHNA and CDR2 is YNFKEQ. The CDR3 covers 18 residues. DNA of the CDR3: TGTGCCAGCAGCCGACTAGCGGGGGGGCCGATTAGCACAGATACGCAGTATTTT. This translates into CASSRLAGGPISTDTQYF.

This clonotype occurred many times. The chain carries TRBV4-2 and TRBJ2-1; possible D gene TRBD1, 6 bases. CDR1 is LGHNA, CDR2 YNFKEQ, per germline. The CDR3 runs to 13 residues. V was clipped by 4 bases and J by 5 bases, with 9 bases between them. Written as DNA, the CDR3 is TGTGCCAGCAGCCTGGGGGCCAACAATGAGCAGTTCTTC. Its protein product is CASSLGANNEQFF.

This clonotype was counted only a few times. The CDR3 spells CASNAQGAASPLHF. CDR3 in DNA: TGTGCCAGCAACGCACAGGGGGCTGCATCACCCCTCCACTTT. The V call is TRBV7-8, the J call TRBJ1-6, with 9 positions matching TRBD1. Germline CDR1 is SGHVS and CDR2 is FQNEAQ. V was clipped by 7 bases and J by 10 bases; unmatched bases: 8. The CDR3 loop spans 14 amino acids. Full variable domain (remainder filled in from reference TRBV7-8 and TRBJ1-6): GAGVSQSPRYKVAKRGQDVALRCDPISGHVSLFWYQQALGQGPEFLTYFQNEAQLDKSGLPSDRFFAERPEGSVSTLKIQRTQQEDSAVYLCASNAQGAASPLHFGNGTRLTVT.

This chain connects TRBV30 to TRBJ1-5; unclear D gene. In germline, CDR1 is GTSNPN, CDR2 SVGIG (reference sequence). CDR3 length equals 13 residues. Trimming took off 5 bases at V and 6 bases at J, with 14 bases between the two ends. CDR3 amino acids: CAWAAGYTQPQHF. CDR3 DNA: TGTGCCTGGGCTGCGGGGTATACTCAGCCCCAGCATTTT.

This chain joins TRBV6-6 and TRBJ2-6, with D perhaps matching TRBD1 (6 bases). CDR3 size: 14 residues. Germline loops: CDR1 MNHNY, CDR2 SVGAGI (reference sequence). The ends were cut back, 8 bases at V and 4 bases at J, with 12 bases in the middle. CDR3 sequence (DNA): TGTGCCAGCGCCCAGGGGTCCGGGGCCAACGTCCTGACTTTC. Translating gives CASAQGSGANVLTF.

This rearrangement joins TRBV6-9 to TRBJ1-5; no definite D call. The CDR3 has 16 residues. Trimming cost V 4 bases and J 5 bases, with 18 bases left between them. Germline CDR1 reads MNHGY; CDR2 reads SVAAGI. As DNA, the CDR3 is TGTGCCAGCAGTTTGAAGGGTCCTTCCACTTATCAGCCCCAGCATTTT. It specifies CASSLKGPSTYQPQHF.

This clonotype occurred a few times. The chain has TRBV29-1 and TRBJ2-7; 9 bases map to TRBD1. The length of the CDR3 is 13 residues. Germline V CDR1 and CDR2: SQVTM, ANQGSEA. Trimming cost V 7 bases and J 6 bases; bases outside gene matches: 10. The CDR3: CSAQGAHYGEQYF. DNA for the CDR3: TGCAGCGCACAGGGGGCGCATTATGGCGAGCAGTACTTC.

The CDR3 loop is CASSLGARAGDTGELFF. Here the CDR3 DNA reads TGCGCCAGCAGCTTGGGGGCGAGGGCGGGCGACACCGGGGAGCTGTTTTTT. The chain joins TRBV5-1 to TRBJ2-2, with D perhaps TRBD2 (5 bases). Germline V CDR1 and CDR2: SGHRS, YFSETQ. The CDR3 contains 17 residues. Between the trimmed V and J ends, which lost 0 bases and 3 bases, there was a span of 15 bases.

CDR3 DNA sequence: TGTGCCAGCAGCATGAACCCGACAGAGACCCAGTACTTC. This sequence encodes CASSMNPTETQYF. This rearrangement joins TRBV6-1 to TRBJ2-5; D gene unclear. Trimming took 6 bases from V and 4 from J, leaving 12 bases between them. The CDR3 sequence is 13 residues long. Germline V gives CDR1 MNHNS, CDR2 SASEGT.

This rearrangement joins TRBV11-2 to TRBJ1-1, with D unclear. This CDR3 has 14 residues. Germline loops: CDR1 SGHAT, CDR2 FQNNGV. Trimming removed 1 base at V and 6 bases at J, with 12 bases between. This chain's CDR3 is CASSLGGFLAEAFF. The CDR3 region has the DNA TGTGCCAGCAGCTTAGGAGGATTTCTGGCTGAAGCTTTCTTT.

The DNA for the CDR3 is TGTGCCAGCAGCTTAGAACCAGGACTACGAAACAATGAGCAGTTCTTC. Translated: CASSLEPGLRNNEQFF. The gene calls are TRBV5-5 and TRBJ2-1; D is possibly TRBD2 (6 bases). The CDR3 has 16 residues. The germline V and J ends were trimmed by 2 bases and 5 bases, with 17 bases remaining between them. From germline, CDR1 is SGHKS and CDR2 YYEKEE (reference sequence).

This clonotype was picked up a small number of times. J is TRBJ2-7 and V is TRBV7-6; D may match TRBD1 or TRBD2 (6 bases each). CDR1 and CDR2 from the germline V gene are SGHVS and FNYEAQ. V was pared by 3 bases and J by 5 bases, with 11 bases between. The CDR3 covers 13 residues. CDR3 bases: TGTGCCAGCAGCTTGGAGGGGGTCCACGAGCAGTACTTC. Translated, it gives CASSLEGVHEQYF.

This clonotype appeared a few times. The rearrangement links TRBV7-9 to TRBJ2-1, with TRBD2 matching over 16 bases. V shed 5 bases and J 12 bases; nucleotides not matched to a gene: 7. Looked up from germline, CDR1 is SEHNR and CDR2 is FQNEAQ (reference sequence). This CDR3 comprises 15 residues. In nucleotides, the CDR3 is TGTGCCAGCAGCCTACCGGGACTAGCGGGAGGGCGGCAGTTCTTC. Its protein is CASSLPGLAGGRQFF.

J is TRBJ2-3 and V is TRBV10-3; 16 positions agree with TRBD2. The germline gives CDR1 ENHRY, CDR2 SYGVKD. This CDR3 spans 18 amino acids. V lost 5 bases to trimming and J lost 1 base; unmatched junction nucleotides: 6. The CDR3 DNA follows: TGTGCCATCAGTCTGGGACTAGCGGGGGGGCCGGGCACAGATACGCAGTATTTT. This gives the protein CAISLGLAGGPGTDTQYF.